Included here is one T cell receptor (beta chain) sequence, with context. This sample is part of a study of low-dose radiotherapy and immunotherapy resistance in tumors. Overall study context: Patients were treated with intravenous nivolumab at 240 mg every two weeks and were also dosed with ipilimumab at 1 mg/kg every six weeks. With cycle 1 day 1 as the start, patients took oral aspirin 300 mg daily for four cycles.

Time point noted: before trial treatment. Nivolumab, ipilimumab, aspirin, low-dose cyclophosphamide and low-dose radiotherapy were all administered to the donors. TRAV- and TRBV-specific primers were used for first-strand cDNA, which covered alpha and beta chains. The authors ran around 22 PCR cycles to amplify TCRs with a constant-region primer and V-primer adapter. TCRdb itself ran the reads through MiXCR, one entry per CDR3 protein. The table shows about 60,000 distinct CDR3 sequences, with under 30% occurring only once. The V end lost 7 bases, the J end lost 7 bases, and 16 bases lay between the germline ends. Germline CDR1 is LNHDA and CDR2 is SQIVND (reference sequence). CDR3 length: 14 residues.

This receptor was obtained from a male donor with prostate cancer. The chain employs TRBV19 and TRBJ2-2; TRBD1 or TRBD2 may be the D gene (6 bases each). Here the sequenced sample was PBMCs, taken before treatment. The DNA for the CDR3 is TGTGCCAGTAATACTCAGGGGAGGCACGGGGAGCTGTTTTTT. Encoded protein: CASNTQGRHGELFF.